This passage covers 10 T cell receptor beta chains from one sample sequenced in a study of blood T cell repertoires in COVID-19. Profiling relied on immunoSEQ multiplex PCR, and the TCRdb table lists in-frame clones only, not all of them. This table holds roughly 270,000 clones, about 85% found once. The source material was PBMCs or T cells enriched from blood (not recorded which). The receptors were gathered from a woman between 50 and 59 years old who had recovered from COVID-19.

The chain links TRBV5-4 to TRBJ2-5, with unresolved D. CDR1 SGHNT and CDR2 YYREEE come from the germline V gene (reference sequence). Between the trimmed V and J ends, which lost 0 bases and 1 base, there was a span of 10 bases. The CDR3 consists of 15 residues. The CDR3 bases are TGTGCCAGCAGCTTGGAGCTAGGTAGCCAAGAGACCCAGTACTTC. Protein: CASSLELGSQETQYF.

The chain recombines TRBV28 with TRBJ1-2; D may be TRBD1 (5 bases). The CDR3 has 13 amino acids. Trimming took off 8 bases at V and 4 bases at J, with 14 bases between the two ends. The germline V gene has CDR1 MDHEN and CDR2 SYDVKM. The CDR3 reads CASRQQGLYGYTF. Written as DNA, the CDR3 is TGTGCCAGCCGTCAGCAGGGCCTCTATGGCTACACCTTC.

This chain links TRBV11-2 with TRBJ2-3, with 12 bases matching TRBD2. This CDR3 is 16 amino acids long. J was trimmed by 7 bases and V by 1 base; bases with no gene match: 6. In germline, CDR1 is SGHAT, CDR2 FQNNGV. The CDR3 here is CASSLVLAGGPHTQYF. The CDR3 DNA reads TGTGCCAGCAGCTTAGTCCTAGCGGGGGGGCCGCATACGCAGTATTTT. The complete variable domain, with remaining parts taken from reference TRBV11-2 and TRBJ2-3, reads EAGVAQSPRYKIIEKRQSVAFWCNPISGHATLYWYQQILGQGPKLLIQFQNNGVVDDSQLPKDRFSAERLKGVDSTLKIQPAKLEDSAVYLCASSLVLAGGPHTQYFGPGTRLTVL.

This chain connects TRBV20-1 to TRBJ1-5, with D hard to call. Germline CDR1 and CDR2: DFQATT and SNEGSKA (reference sequence). V was pared by 3 bases and J by 2 bases, with 11 bases between. The CDR3 is 14 amino acids. The CDR3 loop is CSASPPVRNQPQHF. CDR3 coding DNA: TGCAGTGCTAGTCCCCCAGTTCGCAATCAGCCCCAGCATTTT.

This clone occurred a few times. J is TRBJ2-3 and V is TRBV18; a possible D gene is TRBD2 (5 bases). The CDR3 is 14 amino acids. From germline, CDR1 is KGHSH and CDR2 LQKENI. Trimming took off 5 bases at V and 6 bases at J, with 15 bases between the two ends. CDR3 region: CASSELGERDTQYF. The CDR3 nucleotides are TGTGCCAGCTCAGAACTCGGGGAGCGCGATACGCAGTATTTT.

The V call is TRBV7-2, the J call TRBJ2-5, with D uncertain. CDR3 length: 13 residues. V gave up 5 bases and J gave up 5 bases, with 12 bases separating them. Germline CDR1 and CDR2: SGHTA and FQGNSA. This CDR3 is CASSISWRETQYF. As DNA, the CDR3 is TGTGCCAGCAGCATTTCGTGGCGGGAGACCCAGTACTTC. The variable domain in full, with the rest retrieved from reference TRBV7-2 and TRBJ2-5, is GAGVSQSPSNKVTEKGKDVELRCDPISGHTALYWYRQSLGQGLEFLIYFQGNSAPDKSGLPSDRFSAERTGGSVSTLTIQRTQQEDSAVYLCASSISWRETQYFGPGTRLLVL.

V usage is TRBV5-1 and J usage is TRBJ2-5, with TRBD2 as a possible D gene (6 bases). Germline loops: CDR1 SGHRS, CDR2 YFSETQ. The CDR3 covers 13 residues. Trimming removed 4 bases from V and 5 bases from J, with 12 bases in between. CDR3 DNA: TGCGCCAGCAGCCGGGACTTCGGGGAGACCCAGTACTTC. This translates into CASSRDFGETQYF.

The V call is TRBV15, the J call TRBJ2-3; TRBD2 matches 8 bases. CDR3 length equals 14 residues. Unmatched junction bases numbered 7, after V lost 5 bases and J lost 6 bases. The V gene's germline CDR1 is LNHNV and CDR2 YYDKDF (reference sequence). The CDR3 DNA follows: TGTGCCACCAGCGCCCGGGGGGGATTGGATACGCAGTATTTT. As protein: CATSARGGLDTQYF.

This clone was counted between two and nine times. The chain has TRBV6-5 and TRBJ1-4; 7 bases agree with TRBD1. V shed 6 bases, J shed 3 bases, and the junction held 4 bases outside the gene matches. This CDR3 is 14 amino acids long. The germline V gene has CDR1 MNHEY and CDR2 SVGAGI. The CDR3 reads CASSDRDANEKLFF. In nucleotides, the CDR3 is TGTGCCAGCAGCGACAGGGACGCTAATGAAAAACTGTTTTTT.

The chain carries TRBV15 and TRBJ2-7; 8 nucleotides agree with TRBD2. The germline gives CDR1 LNHNV, CDR2 YYDKDF (reference sequence). The CDR3 runs to 16 residues. The V and J ends lost 1 base and 6 bases, in that order; junction bases with no gene match: 11. CDR3 sequence reads: CATSRVRTSGGFEQYF. The CDR3 DNA reads TGTGCCACCAGCAGAGTCCGTACGAGCGGGGGCTTCGAGCAGTACTTC.